The T cell receptor (beta chain) described here comes from a study of T cell repertoires in cytomegalovirus infection. Study overall: A matching HLA type, together with CMV infection, was signaled by public TCR beta signatures.

Deletions cut 2 bases from V and 4 bases from J, with 0 bases between. The germline CDR1 and CDR2 sequences are MDHEN and SYDVKM. This CDR3 has 11 amino acids. This clonotype came up many times. Antigen specificity is unknown. Study results and caveats: Cumulative frequency (of public TCR beta family members) identified carriers of CMV plus the relevant HLA.

TCRdb analysed the reads with MiXCR anew, one entry per CDR3 protein. Among around 630,000 distinct CDR3 sequences listed, 20% to 25% were seen once. This clonotype was obtained from a human donor in good health (CMV status not recorded). Some clones in this sample may be carry-over from other donors' samples. The chain joins TRBV28 to TRBJ1-5; D is uncertain. Input material: CD8+ T cells from PBMCs. The CDR3 nucleotides are TGTGCCAGCAGTTTAAATCAGCCCCAGCATTTT. Translation: CASSLNQPQHF.